This T cell receptor (beta chain) came from a study of blood T cell repertoires in COVID-19. Original handling: Estimated nucleated cell counts came from reference gene primer amplification. Only in-frame clones appear in the TCRdb table, and some are missing; sequencing was by immunoSEQ multiplex PCR. The DNA was the basis for D and trimming; V, J and clone size are from that table. Here the sample spans fewer than 250,000 clones, roughly 89% being singletons. In terms of age and location, participants ranged from about 18 to 95 years and lived in approximately 24 US areas. Participants' own reports of clinical history determined their cohort assignment. Germline V CDR1 and CDR2: LGHNT, FRNRAP. This CDR3 spans 13 amino acids. The junction had 0 bases not matched to a gene; V was cut back by 5 bases and J by 4 bases. This clone was seen repeatedly, ten times or more. Other DNA sequences in this specimen translate into the identical CDR3.

Sample: PBMCs or T cells enriched from blood (not recorded which). The source is a woman under 40 with acute COVID-19. The V and J genes are TRBV12-5 and TRBJ1-2; 11 positions agree with TRBD1. The chain's CDR3 is CASGGTGGYGYTF. DNA of the CDR3: TGTGCTAGTGGTGGGACAGGGGGCTATGGCTACACCTTC.